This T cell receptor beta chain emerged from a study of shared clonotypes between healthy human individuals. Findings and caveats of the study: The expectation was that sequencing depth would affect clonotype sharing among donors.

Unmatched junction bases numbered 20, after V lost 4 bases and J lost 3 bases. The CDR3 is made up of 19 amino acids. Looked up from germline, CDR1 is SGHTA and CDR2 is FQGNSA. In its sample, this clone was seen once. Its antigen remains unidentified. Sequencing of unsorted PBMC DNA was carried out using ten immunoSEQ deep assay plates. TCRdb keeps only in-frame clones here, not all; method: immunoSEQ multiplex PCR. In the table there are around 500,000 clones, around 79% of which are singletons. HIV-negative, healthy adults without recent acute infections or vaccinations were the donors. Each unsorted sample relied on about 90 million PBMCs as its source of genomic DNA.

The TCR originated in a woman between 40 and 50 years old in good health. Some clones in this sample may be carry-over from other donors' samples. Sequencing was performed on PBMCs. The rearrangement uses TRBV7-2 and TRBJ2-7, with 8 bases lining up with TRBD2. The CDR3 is CASSSSRTSHLHLFYEQYF. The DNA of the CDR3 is TGTGCCAGCAGCTCAAGCAGGACTAGCCACCTTCATCTATTCTACGAGCAGTACTTC.